The following is a T cell receptor (beta chain) sequence with its context. One end of the junction does not line up with germline, which may come from a read error. Germline V CDR1 and CDR2: SSHAT, FNYEAQ (reference sequence). The CDR3 runs to 11 residues. Assay used: immunoSEQ multiplex PCR; TCRdb lists only in-frame clones, some missing. The sample lists 75,000 to 100,000 clones, 82% occurring once. This sample stems from a study of control samples from healthy donors and cancer patients. This TCR was recovered from a man in his 60s in good health. Sequencing used blood. J is TRBJ2-1 and V is TRBV7-7; tentative D call: TRBD2 (5 bases). The chain's CDR3 is CASSSGEKQFF. The CDR3 region has the DNA TGTGCTAGCAGCTCCGGGGAGAAGCAGTTCTTC.